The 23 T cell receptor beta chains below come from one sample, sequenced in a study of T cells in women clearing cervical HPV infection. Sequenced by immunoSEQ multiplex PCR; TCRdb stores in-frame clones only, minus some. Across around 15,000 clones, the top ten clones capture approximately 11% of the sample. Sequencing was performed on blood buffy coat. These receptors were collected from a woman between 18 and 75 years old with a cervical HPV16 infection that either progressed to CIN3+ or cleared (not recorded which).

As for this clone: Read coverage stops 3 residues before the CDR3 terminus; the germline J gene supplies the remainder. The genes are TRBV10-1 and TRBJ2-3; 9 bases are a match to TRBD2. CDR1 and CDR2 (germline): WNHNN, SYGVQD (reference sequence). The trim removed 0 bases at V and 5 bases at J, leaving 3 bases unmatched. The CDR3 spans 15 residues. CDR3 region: CASSESGTSLDTQYF. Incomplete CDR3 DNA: TGCGCCAGCAGTGAGTCAGGGACTAGCCTAGATACG.

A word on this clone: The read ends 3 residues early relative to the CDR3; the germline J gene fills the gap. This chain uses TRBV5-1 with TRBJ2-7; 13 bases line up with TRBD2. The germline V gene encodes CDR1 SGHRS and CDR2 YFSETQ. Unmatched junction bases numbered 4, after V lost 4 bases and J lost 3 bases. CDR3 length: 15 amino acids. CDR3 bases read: TGCGCCAGCAGCGTCGGGACTAGCGGGATCTACGAG. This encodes CASSVGTSGIYE. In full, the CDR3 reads CASSVGTSGIYEQYF.

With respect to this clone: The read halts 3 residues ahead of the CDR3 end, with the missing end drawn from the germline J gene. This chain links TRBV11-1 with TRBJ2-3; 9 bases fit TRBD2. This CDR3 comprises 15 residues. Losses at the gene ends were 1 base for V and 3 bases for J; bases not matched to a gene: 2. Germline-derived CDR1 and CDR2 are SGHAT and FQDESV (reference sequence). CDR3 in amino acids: CASSLVAGGTDTQYF. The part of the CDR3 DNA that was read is TGTGCCAGCAGCTTAGTTGCGGGGGGGACAGATACG.

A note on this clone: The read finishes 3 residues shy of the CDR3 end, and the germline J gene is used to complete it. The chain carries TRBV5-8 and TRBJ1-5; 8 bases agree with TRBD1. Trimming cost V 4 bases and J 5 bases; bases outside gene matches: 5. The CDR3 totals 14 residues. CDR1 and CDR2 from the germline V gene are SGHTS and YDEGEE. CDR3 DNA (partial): TGTGCCAGCAGCCCCTCGACAGGGGATCAGCCC. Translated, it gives CASSPSTGDQP. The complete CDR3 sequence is CASSPSTGDQPQHF.

The CDR3 here is CASSYGQLNTEAFF. CDR3 DNA (partial): TGTGCCAGCAGTTATGGGCAGCTGAACACTGAA. V and J are TRBV6-2 or TRBV6-3 and TRBJ1-1, with D unresolved. The CDR3 end falls 3 residues outside the read, so it is completed with the germline J gene. V was clipped by 3 bases and J by 0 bases, with 8 bases between them. This CDR3 spans 14 amino acids. CDR1 and CDR2 from the germline V gene are MNHEY and SVGEGT.

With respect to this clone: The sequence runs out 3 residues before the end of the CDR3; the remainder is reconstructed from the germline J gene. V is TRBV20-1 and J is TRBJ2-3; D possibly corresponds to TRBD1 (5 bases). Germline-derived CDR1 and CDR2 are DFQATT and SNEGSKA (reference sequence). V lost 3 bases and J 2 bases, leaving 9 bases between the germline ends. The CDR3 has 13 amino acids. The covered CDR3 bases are TGCAGTGCTAGTTCGGACAACACAGATACG. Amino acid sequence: CSASSDNTDT. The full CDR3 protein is CSASSDNTDTQYF.

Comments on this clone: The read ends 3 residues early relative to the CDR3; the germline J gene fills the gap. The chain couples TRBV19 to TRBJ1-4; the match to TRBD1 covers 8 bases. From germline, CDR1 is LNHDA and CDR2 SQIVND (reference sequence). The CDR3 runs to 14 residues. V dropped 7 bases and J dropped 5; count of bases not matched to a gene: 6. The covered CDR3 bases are TGTGCCAGTACCGACCGGGACAGGAATGAAAAA. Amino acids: CASTDRDRNEK. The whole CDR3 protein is CASTDRDRNEKLFF.

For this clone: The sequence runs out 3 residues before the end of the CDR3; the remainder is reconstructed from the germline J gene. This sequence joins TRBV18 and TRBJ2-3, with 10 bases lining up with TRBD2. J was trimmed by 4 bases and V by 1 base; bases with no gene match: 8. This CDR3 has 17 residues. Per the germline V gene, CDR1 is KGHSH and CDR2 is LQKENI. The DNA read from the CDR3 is TGTGCCAGCTCACCACTCTCTCCGGGGACTAGCGCAGATACG. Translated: CASSPLSPGTSADT. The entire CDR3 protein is CASSPLSPGTSADTQYF.

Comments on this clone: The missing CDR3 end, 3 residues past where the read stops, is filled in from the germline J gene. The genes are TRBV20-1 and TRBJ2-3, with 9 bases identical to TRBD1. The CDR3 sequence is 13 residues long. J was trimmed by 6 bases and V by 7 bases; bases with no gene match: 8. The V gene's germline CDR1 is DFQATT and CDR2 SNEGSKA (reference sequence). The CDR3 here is CSVKQGASDTQYF. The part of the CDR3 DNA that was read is TGCAGTGTTAAACAGGGGGCATCTGATACG.

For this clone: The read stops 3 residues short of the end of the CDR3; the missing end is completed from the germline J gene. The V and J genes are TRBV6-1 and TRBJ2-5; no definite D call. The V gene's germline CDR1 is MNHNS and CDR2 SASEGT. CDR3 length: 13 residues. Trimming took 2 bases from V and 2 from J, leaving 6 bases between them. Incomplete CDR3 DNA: TGTGCCAGCAGTGAACTACTACAAGAGACC. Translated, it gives CASSELLQET. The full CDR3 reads CASSELLQETQYF.

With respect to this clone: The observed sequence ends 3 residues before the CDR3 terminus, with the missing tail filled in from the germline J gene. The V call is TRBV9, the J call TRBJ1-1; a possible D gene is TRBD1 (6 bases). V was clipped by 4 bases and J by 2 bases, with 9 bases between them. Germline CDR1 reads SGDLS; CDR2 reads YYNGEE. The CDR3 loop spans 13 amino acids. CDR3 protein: CASSSQGNTEAFF. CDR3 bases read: TGTGCCAGCAGCTCACAGGGTAACACTGAA.

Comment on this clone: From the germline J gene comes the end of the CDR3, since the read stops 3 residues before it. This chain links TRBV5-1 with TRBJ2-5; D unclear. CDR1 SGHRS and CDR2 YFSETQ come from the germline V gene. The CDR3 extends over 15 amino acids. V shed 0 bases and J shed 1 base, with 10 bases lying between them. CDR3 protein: CASSLAGSLQETQYF. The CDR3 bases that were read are TGCGCCAGCAGCTTGGCCGGGTCCCTCCAAGAGACC.

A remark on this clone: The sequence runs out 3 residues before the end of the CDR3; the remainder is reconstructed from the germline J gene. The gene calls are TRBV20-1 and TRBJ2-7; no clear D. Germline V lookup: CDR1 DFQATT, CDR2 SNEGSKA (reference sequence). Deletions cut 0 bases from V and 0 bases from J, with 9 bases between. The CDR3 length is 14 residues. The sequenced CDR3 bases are TGCAGTGCTAGAGACAGGTTACTCTCCTACGAG. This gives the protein CSARDRLLSYE. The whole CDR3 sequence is CSARDRLLSYEQYF.

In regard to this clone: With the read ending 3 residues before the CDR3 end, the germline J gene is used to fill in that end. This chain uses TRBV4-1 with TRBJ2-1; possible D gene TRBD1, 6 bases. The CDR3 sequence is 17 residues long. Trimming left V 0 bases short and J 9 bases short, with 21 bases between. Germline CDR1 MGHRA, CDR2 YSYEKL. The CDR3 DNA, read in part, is TGCGCCAGCAGCCAAGATCCTTCAGGGGCCCAATCGGGTGAG. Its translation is CASSQDPSGAQSGE. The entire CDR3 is CASSQDPSGAQSGEQFF.

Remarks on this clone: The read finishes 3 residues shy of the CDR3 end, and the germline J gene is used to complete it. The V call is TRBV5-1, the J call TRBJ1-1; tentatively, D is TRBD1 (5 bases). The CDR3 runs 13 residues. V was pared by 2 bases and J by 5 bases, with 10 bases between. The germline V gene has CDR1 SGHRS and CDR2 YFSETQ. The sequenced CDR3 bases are TGCGCCAGCAGCTTTATAGGGGAAACTGAA. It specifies CASSFIGETE. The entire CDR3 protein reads CASSFIGETEAFF.

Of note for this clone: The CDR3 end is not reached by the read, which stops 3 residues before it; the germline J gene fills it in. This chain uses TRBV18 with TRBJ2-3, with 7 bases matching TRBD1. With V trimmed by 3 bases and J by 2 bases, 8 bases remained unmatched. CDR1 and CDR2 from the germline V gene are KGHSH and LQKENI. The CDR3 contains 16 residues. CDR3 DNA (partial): TGTGCCAGCTCACCGACAGGGCTCCCCTACACAGATACG. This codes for CASSPTGLPYTDT. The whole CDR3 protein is CASSPTGLPYTDTQYF.

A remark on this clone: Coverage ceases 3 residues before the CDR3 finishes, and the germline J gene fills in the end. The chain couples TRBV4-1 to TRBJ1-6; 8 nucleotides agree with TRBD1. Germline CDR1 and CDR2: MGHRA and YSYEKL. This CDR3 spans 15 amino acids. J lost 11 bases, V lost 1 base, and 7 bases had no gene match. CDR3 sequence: CASSQVRTGGPPLHF. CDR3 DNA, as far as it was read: TGCGCCAGCAGCCAAGTCCGAACAGGGGGTCCACCC.

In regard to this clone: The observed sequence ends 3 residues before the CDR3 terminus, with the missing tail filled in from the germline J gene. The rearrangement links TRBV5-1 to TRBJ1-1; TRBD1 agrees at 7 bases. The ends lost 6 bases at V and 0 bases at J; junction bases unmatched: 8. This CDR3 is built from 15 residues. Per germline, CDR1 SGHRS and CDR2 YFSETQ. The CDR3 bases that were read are TGCGCCAGCACCCTGGAGGGGACAGTGAACACTGAA. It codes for CASTLEGTVNTE. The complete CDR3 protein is CASTLEGTVNTEAFF.

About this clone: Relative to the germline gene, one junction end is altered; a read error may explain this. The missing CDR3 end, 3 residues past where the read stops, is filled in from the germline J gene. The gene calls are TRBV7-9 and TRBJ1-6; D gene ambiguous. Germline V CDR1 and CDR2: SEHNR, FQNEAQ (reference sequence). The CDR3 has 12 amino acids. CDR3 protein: CASSSFNSPLHF. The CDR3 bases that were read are TGTGCCAGCAGCTCCTTTAATTCACCC.

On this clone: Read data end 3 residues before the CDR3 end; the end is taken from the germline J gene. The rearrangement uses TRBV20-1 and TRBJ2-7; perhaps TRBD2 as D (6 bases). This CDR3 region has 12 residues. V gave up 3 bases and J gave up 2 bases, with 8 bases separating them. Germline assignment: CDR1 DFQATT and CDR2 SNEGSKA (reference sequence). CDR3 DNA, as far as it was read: TGCAGTGCTAGTCAGCGGGCCTACGAG. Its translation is CSASQRAYE. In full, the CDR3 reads CSASQRAYEQYF.

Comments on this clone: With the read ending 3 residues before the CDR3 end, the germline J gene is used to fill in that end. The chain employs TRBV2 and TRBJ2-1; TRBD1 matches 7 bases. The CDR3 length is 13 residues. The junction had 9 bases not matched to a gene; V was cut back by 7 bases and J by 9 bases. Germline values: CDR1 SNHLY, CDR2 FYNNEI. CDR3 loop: CASNQARGLEQFF. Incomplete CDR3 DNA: TGTGCCAGCAACCAAGCTAGGGGGCTTGAG. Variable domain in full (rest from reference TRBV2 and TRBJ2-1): EPEVTQTPSHQVTQMGQEVILRCVPISNHLYFYWYRQILGQKVEFLVSFYNNEISEKSEIFDDQFSVERPDGSNFTLKIRSTKLEDSAMYFCASNQARGLEQFFGPGTRLTVL.

The CDR3 reads CASSSGLAGPYNTGELFF. The CDR3 bases that were read are TGCGCCAGCAGCTCGGGACTAGCGGGACCCTATAACACCGGGGAG. The chain couples TRBV5-1 to TRBJ2-2, with 13 positions matching TRBD2. The read gets to within 3 residues of the CDR3 end, and the germline J gene fills in the rest. J was trimmed by 2 bases and V by 3 bases; bases with no gene match: 7. The CDR3 is made up of 18 amino acids. Germline V gene sequence: CDR1 SGHRS, CDR2 YFSETQ.

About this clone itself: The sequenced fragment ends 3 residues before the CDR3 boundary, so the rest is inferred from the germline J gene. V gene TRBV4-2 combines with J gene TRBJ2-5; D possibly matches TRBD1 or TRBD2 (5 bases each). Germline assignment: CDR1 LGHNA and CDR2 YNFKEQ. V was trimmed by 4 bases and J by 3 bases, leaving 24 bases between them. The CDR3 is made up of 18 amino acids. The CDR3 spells CASSPYLSVPREKETQYF. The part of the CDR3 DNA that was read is TGTGCCAGCAGCCCCTATCTGTCTGTTCCCAGGGAGAAAGAGACC.